These T cell receptor beta chains were read from a single sample in a study of monozygotic twins with inflammatory bowel disease. TCRdb reprocessed the 5' RACE reads, with one entry per CDR3 protein and no DNA. The sample includes some 440,000 distinct CDR3 sequences. The sample consisted of blood. The receptors here all came from a human donor with ulcerative colitis or Crohn's disease, or a healthy co-twin of an affected twin (not recorded which). CDR3s include the opening cysteine and the closing phenylalanine or tryptophan.

J gene: TRBJ2-3; V gene: TRBV12-3/TRBV12-4; CDR3 protein: CASRHTSGGAGTQHF
J gene: TRBJ2-5; V gene: TRBV29-1; CDR3 protein: CSVDGLQETQYF
J gene: TRBJ1-2; V gene: TRBV5-1; CDR3 protein: CASSLNRANYGYTF
J gene: TRBJ2-2; V gene: TRBV2; CDR3 protein: CASSLQSWTGELFF
J gene: TRBJ1-2; V gene: TRBV4-1; CDR3 protein: CASSQDQAWTDLSYGYTF
J gene: TRBJ1-1; V gene: TRBV4-1; CDR3 protein: CASSQLTGTGNTEAFF
J gene: TRBJ2-5; V gene: TRBV5-1; CDR3 protein: CASSLAQRGLETQYF
J gene: TRBJ1-4; V gene: TRBV7-2; CDR3 protein: CASSRGQGTSEKLFF
J gene: TRBJ1-2; V gene: TRBV30; CDR3 protein: CAWSPPGQTHVPYGYTF
J gene: TRBJ2-1; V gene: TRBV5-6; CDR3 protein: CASSPRGIYNEQFF
J gene: TRBJ2-3; V gene: TRBV14; CDR3 protein: CASSQVRGLAPEYF
J gene: TRBJ2-4; V gene: TRBV25-1; CDR3 protein: CASSTGIGAKNIQYF
J gene: TRBJ2-3; V gene: TRBV27; CDR3 protein: CASSPPLGGSTDTQYF
J gene: TRBJ2-1; V gene: TRBV7-2; CDR3 protein: CASSLNRAGVNEQFF
J gene: TRBJ1-1; V gene: TRBV6-1; CDR3 protein: CASSQDRMNTEAFF
J gene: TRBJ1-5; V gene: TRBV10-3; CDR3 protein: CAISESTREPQHF
J gene: TRBJ1-1; V gene: TRBV7-9; CDR3 protein: CASSSSKGTEAFF
J gene: TRBJ1-1; V gene: TRBV5-1; CDR3 protein: CASSLALTGGNTEAFF
J gene: TRBJ1-3; V gene: TRBV28; CDR3 protein: CASSLQVKAGNTIYF
J gene: TRBJ2-7; V gene: TRBV7-9; CDR3 protein: CASSAFGGGTGAEQYF
J gene: TRBJ2-2; V gene: TRBV14; CDR3 protein: CASSLTGTTNTGELFF
J gene: TRBJ2-7; V gene: TRBV5-1; CDR3 protein: CASRSLGLAGIEQYF
J gene: TRBJ2-5; V gene: TRBV7-2; CDR3 protein: CASSKTTVEETQYF
J gene: TRBJ1-1; V gene: TRBV4-1; CDR3 protein: CASSQDKGRTTEAFF
J gene: TRBJ2-3; V gene: TRBV20-1; CDR3 protein: CSARDPRSRPTQYF
J gene: TRBJ2-7; V gene: TRBV7-2; CDR3 protein: CASSTISGLSYEQYF
J gene: TRBJ1-5; V gene: TRBV6-1; CDR3 protein: CASSAVGVDSNQPQHF
J gene: TRBJ1-2; V gene: TRBV6-4; CDR3 protein: CASRRTDQGGYTF
J gene: TRBJ1-1; V gene: TRBV5-1; CDR3 protein: CASSLNERAKNTEAFF
J gene: TRBJ2-3; V gene: TRBV5-1; CDR3 protein: CASSIGQRTSGADTQYF
J gene: TRBJ2-7; V gene: TRBV5-1; CDR3 protein: CASSYDRKKTYEQYF
J gene: TRBJ2-2; V gene: TRBV20-1; CDR3 protein: CSAGTRGATGELFF
J gene: TRBJ1-2; V gene: TRBV6-5; CDR3 protein: CASSSPGQAFRGYTF
J gene: TRBJ2-1; V gene: TRBV12-5; CDR3 protein: CASGVGDEQFF
J gene: TRBJ2-1; V gene: TRBV12-3/TRBV12-4; CDR3 protein: CASSSSGGGYNEQFF
J gene: TRBJ1-1; V gene: TRBV14; CDR3 protein: CASGTAGEAFF
J gene: TRBJ2-2; V gene: TRBV7-8; CDR3 protein: CASSLGRRGLGGGTGELFF
J gene: TRBJ2-2; V gene: TRBV7-9; CDR3 protein: CASIEEGAHTGELFF
J gene: TRBJ2-7; V gene: TRBV29-1; CDR3 protein: CSVEDPRGQVEQYF
J gene: TRBJ1-1; V gene: TRBV18; CDR3 protein: CASSPQTGTTEAFF
J gene: TRBJ2-2; V gene: TRBV5-5; CDR3 protein: CASTFSGNTGELFF
J gene: TRBJ1-1; V gene: TRBV5-1; CDR3 protein: CASSLIDPTEAFF
J gene: TRBJ1-4; V gene: TRBV7-2; CDR3 protein: CASSPQGNELFF
J gene: TRBJ1-5; V gene: TRBV20-1; CDR3 protein: CSALSGTGGQPQHF
J gene: TRBJ1-5; V gene: TRBV5-5; CDR3 protein: CASSLGGNSNQPQHF
J gene: TRBJ2-7; V gene: TRBV20-1; CDR3 protein: CSARAFGPLYEQYF
J gene: TRBJ2-1; V gene: TRBV10-3; CDR3 protein: CAISATSGGYNEQFF
J gene: TRBJ2-3; V gene: TRBV27; CDR3 protein: CASSLGAGLTDTQYF
J gene: TRBJ2-1; V gene: TRBV7-3; CDR3 protein: CASSLTRNNEQFF
J gene: TRBJ1-6; V gene: TRBV20-1; CDR3 protein: CSARSGGSSSPLHF
J gene: TRBJ2-7; V gene: TRBV9; CDR3 protein: CASSVGLAGTYEQYF
J gene: TRBJ2-1; V gene: TRBV6-5; CDR3 protein: CASSYPLLAGGEDEQFF
J gene: TRBJ1-2; V gene: TRBV29-1; CDR3 protein: CSVPMDRNYGYTF
J gene: TRBJ1-1; V gene: TRBV11-1; CDR3 protein: CASSLARPGQGEAFF
J gene: TRBJ1-2; V gene: TRBV7-2; CDR3 protein: CASSLPPGQFYGYTF